Each of the 14 T cell receptor beta chains below was sequenced from the same sample in a study of early T cells in non-severe SARS-CoV-2 infection. Using its own MiXCR run on the 5' RACE reads, TCRdb lists one record per CDR3 protein. The table shows 70,000 to 85,000 distinct CDR3 sequences, with roughly 12% occurring only once. Sequencing used whole blood. The receptor source for this set is an adult who was a healthcare worker with PCR-confirmed SARS-CoV-2 infection or an uninfected control (not recorded which).

The chain uses TRBV6-5 and TRBJ2-1, with D possibly TRBD2 on 5 matching bases. CDR3 length: 12 residues. Germline CDR1 is MNHEY and CDR2 is SVGAGI. Trimming left V 6 bases short and J 9 bases short, with 12 bases between. As DNA, the CDR3 is TGTGCCAGCAGCCCCCCTGCGGGTGAGCAGTTCTTC. Translated, it gives CASSPPAGEQFF.

The sample holds many counts of this clonotype. The gene calls are TRBV6-6 and TRBJ1-6, with D maybe TRBD1 (5 bases). V gave up 6 bases and J gave up 5 bases, with 11 bases separating them. CDR1 is MNHNY, CDR2 SVGAGI, per germline (reference sequence). The CDR3 is 14 amino acids. The CDR3 DNA reads TGTGCCAGCAGGTGGTCGGGGGATAATTCACCCCTCCACTTT. Amino acid sequence: CASRWSGDNSPLHF.

This sequence joins TRBV29-1 and TRBJ1-2; a possible D gene is TRBD1 (5 bases). Germline V CDR1 and CDR2: SQVTM, ANQGSEA. The V and J ends lost 7 bases and 5 bases respectively, with 11 bases between them. There are 11 residues in the CDR3. The DNA of the CDR3 is TGCAGCGCCGGGACCTTATATGGCTACACCTTC. This encodes CSAGTLYGYTF.

This clonotype was seen more than once but under ten times. V and J are TRBV10-2 and TRBJ2-5, with D tentatively TRBD2 (5 bases). Germline assignment: CDR1 WSHSY and CDR2 SAAADI. V was trimmed by 5 bases and J by 3 bases, leaving 10 bases between them. The CDR3 runs 13 residues. CDR3 sequence reads: CASSPMEEETQYF. In nucleotides, the CDR3 is TGCGCCAGCAGTCCAATGGAGGAAGAGACCCAGTACTTC.

The chain uses TRBV5-1 and TRBJ2-7; tentative D call: TRBD2 (6 bases). The CDR3 extends over 14 amino acids. Per the germline V gene, CDR1 is SGHRS and CDR2 is YFSETQ. V dropped 0 bases and J dropped 3 bases, with 10 bases sitting between them. This CDR3 is CASSLVVSGYEQYF. CDR3 nucleotides: TGCGCCAGCAGCTTGGTTGTTAGCGGCTACGAGCAGTACTTC.

In this sample, this clonotype turned up a few times. V is TRBV9 and J is TRBJ2-3; 7 nucleotides agree with TRBD2. Germline CDR1 is SGDLS and CDR2 is YYNGEE. This CDR3 comprises 15 residues. The V gene end was trimmed by 0 bases and the J gene end by 5 bases; junction bases not matched to a gene: 6. CDR3 loop: CASSVGASGVDTQYF. In DNA, the CDR3 is TGTGCCAGCAGCGTAGGGGCTAGCGGTGTAGATACGCAGTATTTT. Full variable domain (remainder filled in from reference TRBV9 and TRBJ2-3): DSGVTQTPKHLITATGQRVTLRCSPRSGDLSVYWYQQSLDQGLQFLIQYYNGEERAKGNILERFSAQQFPDLHSELNLSSLELGDSALYFCASSVGASGVDTQYFGPGTRLTVL.

The genes are TRBV18 and TRBJ1-1; D may be TRBD1 (6 bases). Germline V gene data show CDR1 as KGHSH and CDR2 as LQKENI. V lost 3 bases and J 5 bases, leaving 10 bases between the germline ends. The CDR3 runs to 13 residues. The CDR3 DNA is TGTGCCAGCTCACCCAAAAGGGGGACTGAAGCTTTCTTT. Translation gives CASSPKRGTEAFF. Based on the CDR3 plus reference TRBV18 and TRBJ1-1, the full variable domain is NAGVMQNPRHLVRRRGQEARLRCSPMKGHSHVYWYRQLPEEGLKFMVYLQKENIIDESGMPKERFSAEFPKEGPSILRIQQVVRGDSAAYFCASSPKRGTEAFFGQGTRLTVV.

The V gene is TRBV3-2, the J gene TRBJ2-4; no DNA check was done on the table's D call, TRBD1. TRBV3-2 is assigned pseudogene status. The CDR3 has 19 residues. CDR3 bases: TGTGCCAGCAGCCAAGATAAGGGGAGCAGAAGGGTAGCCAAAAACATTCAGTACTTC. Translated: CASSQDKGSRRVAKNIQYF.

This clonotype was counted many times. The chain employs TRBV11-2 and TRBJ2-7, with 7 bases matching TRBD1. Germline V gives CDR1 SGHAT, CDR2 FQNNGV. CDR3 length: 15 residues. The trim removed 5 bases at V and 2 bases at J, leaving 9 bases unmatched. DNA of the CDR3: TGTGCCAGCAGCCGAAAGGAAGGGGGCCCCTACGAGCAGTACTTC. Its translation is CASSRKEGGPYEQYF.

At least ten counts were recorded for this clonotype. The V and J genes are TRBV29-1 and TRBJ1-1; D remains unclear. The CDR3 has 13 amino acids. The germline V gene has CDR1 SQVTM and CDR2 ANQGSEA. V shed 6 bases and J shed 1 base, with 12 bases lying between them. The CDR3 region is CSVAGSGNTEAFF. In nucleotides, the CDR3 is TGCAGCGTCGCAGGTTCGGGGAACACTGAAGCTTTCTTT.

This clonotype was seen a handful of times. The chain uses TRBV5-5 and TRBJ1-6; TRBD1 is a possible D gene (5 bases). Deletions cut 3 bases from V and 14 bases from J, with 18 bases between. Germline V lookup: CDR1 SGHKS, CDR2 YYEKEE (reference sequence). The CDR3 is 14 amino acids. This CDR3 reads CASSSRDPRRALHF. As DNA, the CDR3 is TGTGCCAGCAGCTCCCGGGACCCTCGAAGGGCCCTCCACTTT.

This clonotype was detected a few times. This sequence joins TRBV19 and TRBJ1-5; D gene unclear. Deletions cut 0 bases from V and 2 bases from J, with 17 bases between. CDR1 LNHDA and CDR2 SQIVND come from the germline V gene (reference sequence). This CDR3 is 18 amino acids long. CDR3 residues: CASSIDRGARVGNQPQHF. CDR3 in DNA: TGTGCCAGTAGTATAGATCGAGGCGCAAGGGTCGGCAATCAGCCCCAGCATTTT.

This clonotype was counted at least ten times. The chain recombines TRBV5-1 with TRBJ2-5; D is undetermined. Germline V gene sequence: CDR1 SGHRS, CDR2 YFSETQ. This CDR3 is built from 13 residues. The V end was cut by 4 bases, the J end by 1 base, with 8 bases between. The chain's CDR3 is CASSVRLQETQYF. Here the CDR3 DNA reads TGCGCCAGCAGCGTCAGGCTCCAAGAGACCCAGTACTTC. The full variable domain, in which reference TRBV5-1 and TRBJ2-5 provide the parts outside the CDR3, is KAGVTQTPRYLIKTRGQQVTLSCSPISGHRSVSWYQQTPGQGLQFLFEYFSETQRNKGNFPGRFSGRQFSNSRSEMNVSTLELGDSALYLCASSVRLQETQYFGPGTRLLVL.

This rearrangement joins TRBV6-5 to TRBJ2-1; unclear D gene. The V gene's germline CDR1 is MNHEY and CDR2 SVGAGI. The CDR3 is 11 amino acids. V was shortened by 6 bases and J by 8 bases, with 8 bases between the two germline ends. The CDR3 is CASRTTYEQFF. DNA for the CDR3: TGTGCCAGCAGAACCACGTATGAGCAGTTCTTC.